The next 32 T cell receptor beta chains were all read from a single sample in a study of T cells in Graves' hyperthyroidism and ophthalmopathy. The source material, RNA transcripts, was used to amplify TCR beta CDR3 regions. An initial round of RT-PCR targeting the TCR CDR3 relied on the HTBI primer set. TCRdb reprocessed the multiplex PCR reads via MiXCR and lists one record per CDR3 protein. The sample has 490,000 or so distinct CDR3 sequences; about 20% are singletons. The specimen was blood. Receptors were obtained from a man between 35 and 55 years old with Graves' ophthalmopathy.

In this sample, this clonotype turned up once. This CDR3 is CASSYTLGARGETQYF. As DNA, the CDR3 is TGTGCCAGCAGTTACACTCTAGGGGCGCGGGGAGAGACCCAGTACTTC. This sequence joins TRBV11-2 and TRBJ2-5; perhaps TRBD2 as D (6 bases). The ends were cut back, 6 bases at V and 4 bases at J, with 21 bases in the middle. Germline CDR1 is SGHAT and CDR2 is FQNNGV. The CDR3 runs to 16 residues. Looking up the rest from reference TRBV11-2 and TRBJ2-5 gives the full variable domain: EAGVAQSPRYKIIEKRQSVAFWCNPISGHATLYWYQQILGQGPKLLIQFQNNGVVDDSQLPKDRFSAERLKGVDSTLKIQPAKLEDSAVYLCASSYTLGARGETQYFGPGTRLLVL.

The chain links TRBV6-2 or TRBV6-3 to TRBJ1-2; 7 nucleotides align to TRBD1. Germline lookup yields CDR1 MNHEY and CDR2 SVGEGT. The CDR3 has 12 amino acids. The V and J ends lost 6 bases and 4 bases, in that order; junction bases with no gene match: 2. The CDR3 sequence is CASRRQGYGYTF. The DNA of the CDR3 is TGTGCCAGCAGACGACAGGGCTATGGCTACACCTTC.

This chain uses TRBV6-1 with TRBJ1-4; no definite D call. This CDR3 has 15 amino acids. The V and J ends lost 9 bases and 1 base respectively, with 15 bases between them. Germline V lookup: CDR1 MNHNS, CDR2 SASEGT. The CDR3 is CASEKGIGTNEKLFF. The CDR3 DNA reads as TGTGCCAGTGAGAAAGGTATCGGAACTAATGAAAAACTGTTTTTT.

The chain links TRBV2 to TRBJ2-5, with a tentative D call TRBD1 (5 bases). V dropped 8 bases and J dropped 4 bases, with 20 bases sitting between them. In germline, CDR1 is SNHLY, CDR2 FYNNEI. The CDR3 is made up of 15 amino acids. Written as DNA, the CDR3 is TGTGCCAGCGATGTCTTTGGGGCGACTGGAGAGACCCAGTACTTC. Protein sequence: CASDVFGATGETQYF.

The gene calls are TRBV29-1 and TRBJ1-3; D is unresolved. Germline V gene lookup returns CDR1 SQVTM and CDR2 ANQGSEA. CDR3 length equals 12 residues. V lost 7 bases and J lost 3, with 10 bases in between. The CDR3, as DNA: TGCAGCGCCAAGGGAAATGGAAACACCATATATTTT. Translating gives CSAKGNGNTIYF. Full variable domain (outside the CDR3, taken from reference TRBV29-1 and TRBJ1-3): SAVISQKPSRDICQRGTSLTIQCQVDSQVTMMFWYRQQPGQSLTLIATANQGSEATYESGFVIDKFPISRPNLTFSTLTVSNMSPEDSSIYLCSAKGNGNTIYFGEGSWLTVV.

V is TRBV7-4 and J is TRBJ2-7; D is uncertain. The CDR3 consists of 15 residues. Germline CDR1 SGHVT, CDR2 SQSDAQ. Trimming removed 5 bases at V and 2 bases at J, with 16 bases between. The CDR3 is CASSVGSVSTYEQYF. As DNA, the CDR3 is TGTGCCAGCAGCGTAGGTTCAGTGAGCACCTACGAGCAGTACTTC.

The chain carries TRBV29-1 and TRBJ1-2; TRBD1 is a possible D gene (6 bases). The germline V and J ends were trimmed by 4 bases and 0 bases, with 9 bases remaining between them. This CDR3 contains 13 residues. Germline V gene lookup returns CDR1 SQVTM and CDR2 ANQGSEA. CDR3 DNA sequence: TGCAGCGTTGTTGAGGGGGCTAACTATGGCTACACCTTC. Protein: CSVVEGANYGYTF. The full variable domain, rest sourced from reference TRBV29-1 and TRBJ1-2, is SAVISQKPSRDICQRGTSLTIQCQVDSQVTMMFWYRQQPGQSLTLIATANQGSEATYESGFVIDKFPISRPNLTFSTLTVSNMSPEDSSIYLCSVVEGANYGYTFGSGTRLTVV.

The rearrangement joins TRBV4-2 to TRBJ2-3; 9 nucleotides align to TRBD2. Germline trimming cut 0 bases from V and 2 bases from J; bases unmatched to any gene: 6. The CDR3 length is 17 residues. CDR1 is LGHNA and CDR2 is YNFKEQ in the germline V gene. The CDR3 region has the DNA TGTGCCAGCAGCCAAGAAGCAGCGGGAGGATTCACAGATACGCAGTATTTT. Amino acid sequence: CASSQEAAGGFTDTQYF.

This clonotype turned up a few times. The chain joins TRBV6-1 to TRBJ1-5; TRBD1 might be the D (5 bases). Germline CDR1 MNHNS, CDR2 SASEGT. The V and J ends lost 3 bases and 4 bases respectively, with 10 bases between them. The CDR3 contains 14 residues. CDR3 in DNA: TGTGCCAGCAGTGAGGCAGGGTGGAATCAGCCCCAGCATTTT. It yields the protein CASSEAGWNQPQHF.

The chain combines TRBV4-2 with TRBJ2-2; the match to TRBD1 covers 7 bases. The CDR3 covers 16 residues. V lost 0 bases and J lost 4; bases outside the gene matches: 5. CDR1 and CDR2 from the germline V gene are LGHNA and YNFKEQ. CDR3 protein: CASSQEGTDFTGELFF. CDR3 DNA: TGTGCCAGCAGCCAAGAAGGGACAGATTTCACCGGGGAGCTGTTTTTT.

Only a few counts were recorded for this clonotype. The chain links TRBV28 to TRBJ1-5, with a possible D match to TRBD1 (6 bases). The CDR3 runs 14 residues. Trimming shortened V by 4 bases and J by 2 bases, and 9 bases separated the two germline ends. Germline values: CDR1 MDHEN, CDR2 SYDVKM. The CDR3 reads CASSSGGRNQPQHF. The CDR3 DNA follows: TGTGCCAGCAGTTCTGGGGGCCGCAATCAGCCCCAGCATTTT.

J is TRBJ1-4 and V is TRBV12-3 or TRBV12-4; D may be TRBD1 (5 bases). This CDR3 is built from 14 residues. V lost 6 bases to trimming and J lost 10 bases, with 18 bases between them. This CDR3 is CASRPGQSTGKLFF. CDR3 DNA sequence: TGTGCCAGCAGACCAGGGCAGTCTACTGGAAAACTGTTTTTT.

This clonotype has just a few counts. This chain links TRBV12-3 or TRBV12-4 with TRBJ2-3, with D tentatively TRBD2 (5 bases). Trimming took 6 bases from V and 4 from J, leaving 14 bases between them. This CDR3 has 14 amino acids. The DNA for the CDR3 is TGTGCCAGCAGAGAACGGGAAAGCTCAGATACGCAGTATTTT. Its translation is CASRERESSDTQYF.

There are many counts of this clonotype. V usage is TRBV3-1 and J usage is TRBJ2-7; perhaps TRBD2 as D (5 bases). This CDR3 is built from 13 residues. V was trimmed by 0 bases and J by 6 bases, leaving 9 bases between them. The germline V gene encodes CDR1 LGHDT and CDR2 YNNKEL (reference sequence). CDR3 sequence (DNA): TGTGCCAGCAGCCAAGATTTGAGGGCCGAGCAGTACTTC. This codes for CASSQDLRAEQYF.

Ten or more counts support this clonotype. This chain links TRBV5-1 with TRBJ2-3, with D possibly TRBD2 on 6 matching bases. The germline gives CDR1 SGHRS, CDR2 YFSETQ. V lost 4 bases and J 0 bases, leaving 15 bases between the germline ends. The CDR3 has 16 residues. DNA of the CDR3: TGCGCCAGCAGCACAGACCGGGGGTCTAGCACAGATACGCAGTATTTT. This translates into CASSTDRGSSTDTQYF. Filled out from reference TRBV5-1 and TRBJ2-3, the complete variable domain reads KAGVTQTPRYLIKTRGQQVTLSCSPISGHRSVSWYQQTPGQGLQFLFEYFSETQRNKGNFPGRFSGRQFSNSRSEMNVSTLELGDSALYLCASSTDRGSSTDTQYFGPGTRLTVL.

This clonotype has ten or more counts. The chain is built from TRBV5-1 and TRBJ2-4; D possibly corresponds to TRBD2 (5 bases). Germline V lookup: CDR1 SGHRS, CDR2 YFSETQ. V lost 3 bases and J 0 bases, leaving 13 bases between the germline ends. The CDR3 sequence is 16 residues long. The CDR3 here is CASSYRGTLAKNIQYF. The CDR3 DNA is TGCGCCAGCAGCTACCGGGGAACACTAGCCAAAAACATTCAGTACTTC. Looking up the rest from reference TRBV5-1 and TRBJ2-4 gives the full variable domain: KAGVTQTPRYLIKTRGQQVTLSCSPISGHRSVSWYQQTPGQGLQFLFEYFSETQRNKGNFPGRFSGRQFSNSRSEMNVSTLELGDSALYLCASSYRGTLAKNIQYFGAGTRLSVL.

This clonotype has a handful of counts. The chain joins TRBV29-1 to TRBJ1-2; D possibly corresponds to TRBD1 (5 bases). Per the germline V gene, CDR1 is SQVTM and CDR2 is ANQGSEA. V was clipped by 5 bases and J by 11 bases, with 33 bases between them. CDR3 length: 17 amino acids. This chain's CDR3 is CSVTTQRDILDIMGYTF. As DNA, the CDR3 is TGCAGCGTTACAACGCAGCGGGATATCCTGGACATTATGGGGTACACCTTC. Looking up the rest from reference TRBV29-1 and TRBJ1-2 gives the full variable domain: SAVISQKPSRDICQRGTSLTIQCQVDSQVTMMFWYRQQPGQSLTLIATANQGSEATYESGFVIDKFPISRPNLTFSTLTVSNMSPEDSSIYLCSVTTQRDILDIMGYTFGSGTRLTVV.

The chain uses TRBV13 and TRBJ2-1; TRBD2 agrees at 7 bases. The ends lost 7 bases at V and 8 bases at J; junction bases unmatched: 11. There are 14 residues in the CDR3. Germline V gene lookup returns CDR1 PRHDT and CDR2 FYEKMQ (reference sequence). CDR3 in amino acids: CASTSGRVLYEQFF. The CDR3 bases are TGTGCCAGCACCTCTGGGAGGGTCCTTTATGAGCAGTTCTTC.

The rearrangement joins TRBV20-1 to TRBJ2-7, with 14 bases identical to TRBD2. The CDR3 has 16 amino acids. The V gene end was trimmed by 1 base and the J gene end by 7 bases; junction bases not matched to a gene: 9. Germline V gives CDR1 DFQATT, CDR2 SNEGSKA (reference sequence). The CDR3 is CSARAPGLAGVEEQYF. In DNA, the CDR3 is TGCAGTGCTAGAGCACCGGGACTAGCGGGAGTAGAGGAGCAGTACTTC.

The V call is TRBV19, the J call TRBJ2-3, with 8 bases lining up with TRBD2. Germline CDR1 and CDR2: LNHDA and SQIVND (reference sequence). This CDR3 has 16 residues. The V and J ends lost 0 bases and 6 bases, in that order; junction bases with no gene match: 8. The CDR3 protein is CASSIDPTGGLDTQYF. CDR3 in DNA: TGTGCCAGTAGTATAGATCCTACGGGGGGGCTTGATACGCAGTATTTT.

This clonotype showed up just a few times. This chain links TRBV13 with TRBJ2-2, with 14 bases matching TRBD2. The length of the CDR3 is 17 residues. The trim removed 5 bases at V and 3 bases at J, leaving 5 bases unmatched. Germline V CDR1 and CDR2: PRHDT, FYEKMQ (reference sequence). The CDR3 bases are TGTGCCAGCAGCAGACGGACTAGCGGGAGGTACACCGGGGAGCTGTTTTTT. It is translated as CASSRRTSGRYTGELFF. The complete variable domain, with remaining parts taken from reference TRBV13 and TRBJ2-2, reads AAGVIQSPRHLIKEKRETATLKCYPIPRHDTVYWYQQGPGQDPQFLISFYEKMQSDKGSIPDRFSAQQFSDYHSELNMSSLELGDSALYFCASSRRTSGRYTGELFFGEGSRLTVL.

In its sample, this clonotype was seen many times. The V and J genes are TRBV30 and TRBJ2-7; possible D gene TRBD2, 6 bases. The V gene's germline CDR1 is GTSNPN and CDR2 SVGIG (reference sequence). There are 11 residues in the CDR3. Trimming pared 7 bases from V and 4 bases from J, leaving 11 bases between. The DNA of the CDR3 is TGTGCCTACCGGGACTCGTACGAGCAGTACTTC. Translated: CAYRDSYEQYF.

At least ten counts were recorded for this clonotype. V and J are TRBV7-3 and TRBJ2-5, with 8 bases matching TRBD1. The CDR3 contains 15 residues. The J segment lost 6 bases and the V segment lost 4 bases, leaving 10 bases of the junction unmatched. Germline V gene lookup returns CDR1 SGHTA and CDR2 FQGTGA. CDR3 bases: TGTGCCAGCAGCTCCTCCGGGACAGGAGAGAAGACCCAGTACTTC. It codes for CASSSSGTGEKTQYF.

The genes are TRBV28 and TRBJ1-5; D remains unclear. The germline V and J ends were trimmed by 3 bases and 5 bases, with 5 bases remaining between them. CDR1 and CDR2 from the germline V gene are MDHEN and SYDVKM. The CDR3 has 12 residues. The CDR3 DNA is TGTGCCAGCAGTTTGGGTCATCAGCCCCAGCATTTT. Translation: CASSLGHQPQHF. The full variable domain, its missing parts supplied by reference TRBV28 and TRBJ1-5, is DVKVTQSSRYLVKRTGEKVFLECVQDMDHENMFWYRQDPGLGLRLIYFSYDVKMKEKGDIPEGYSVSREKKERFSLILESASTNQTSMYLCASSLGHQPQHFGDGTRLSIL.

Only a few counts were recorded for this clonotype. This rearrangement joins TRBV13 to TRBJ2-4; 14 bases are a match to TRBD2. Germline V gene data show CDR1 as PRHDT and CDR2 as FYEKMQ (reference sequence). The CDR3 extends over 19 amino acids. J gave up 0 bases and V 5 bases, and 9 bases lay outside the gene matches. The CDR3 nucleotides are TGTGCCAGCAGCGGACAGGGGACTAGCGGGAGTCTAGCCAAAAACATTCAGTACTTC. It encodes CASSGQGTSGSLAKNIQYF.

This sequence joins TRBV12-3 or TRBV12-4 and TRBJ2-1; 10 bases match TRBD2. V gave up 7 bases and J gave up 7 bases; unmatched junction bases: 7. The CDR3 is 14 residues long. CDR3 bases: TGTGCCAGCAAACTAGCGGGGACCACAAATGAGCAGTTCTTC. Protein product: CASKLAGTTNEQFF.

The chain couples TRBV3-1 to TRBJ2-5; D gene uncertain. Germline V gives CDR1 LGHDT, CDR2 YNNKEL (reference sequence). Trimming removed 4 bases from V and 9 bases from J, with 18 bases in between. The CDR3 is 14 residues long. For the CDR3, the DNA is TGTGCCAGCAGCCGACAACCCATGATAGAACCCCAGTACTTC. The encoded protein is CASSRQPMIEPQYF.

The rearrangement links TRBV29-1 to TRBJ2-1; 14 bases map to TRBD2. J gave up 0 bases and V 6 bases, and 10 bases lay outside the gene matches. This CDR3 is 18 amino acids long. CDR1 SQVTM and CDR2 ANQGSEA come from the germline V gene. In nucleotides, the CDR3 is TGCAGCGTGACGGGGACTAGCGGGAGCTCCAGCTCCTACAATGAGCAGTTCTTC. This translates into CSVTGTSGSSSSYNEQFF.

This clonotype appeared many times. The chain recombines TRBV2 with TRBJ1-1, with a weak D call TRBD1 (5 bases). The germline V gene has CDR1 SNHLY and CDR2 FYNNEI. V was pared by 6 bases and J by 5 bases, with 10 bases between. This CDR3 region has 12 residues. CDR3 nucleotides: TGTGCCAGCAGACGGGACGTTACTGAAGCTTTCTTT. Protein sequence: CASRRDVTEAFF. Full variable domain (remainder filled in from reference TRBV2 and TRBJ1-1): EPEVTQTPSHQVTQMGQEVILRCVPISNHLYFYWYRQILGQKVEFLVSFYNNEISEKSEIFDDQFSVERPDGSNFTLKIRSTKLEDSAMYFCASRRDVTEAFFGQGTRLTVV.

The rearrangement joins TRBV28 to TRBJ1-2; TRBD1 might be the D (5 bases). V was cut by 6 bases and J by 7 bases, with 24 bases left in between. The CDR3 consists of 16 residues. Germline CDR1 MDHEN, CDR2 SYDVKM. CDR3 nucleotide sequence: TGTGCCAGCAGCTTAAAGGGGAACCTGGGAACTAGTGGCTACACCTTC. This gives the protein CASSLKGNLGTSGYTF.

This clonotype was found a few times. The chain recombines TRBV5-4 with TRBJ1-1; D gene unclear. Per the germline V gene, CDR1 is SGHNT and CDR2 is YYREEE (reference sequence). The CDR3 spans 14 residues. V lost 3 bases and J lost 4, with 13 bases in between. The CDR3, as DNA: TGTGCCAGCAGCTACGGGGTTTCTGGCACTGAAGCTTTCTTT. This encodes CASSYGVSGTEAFF.

The chain is built from TRBV6-1 and TRBJ2-5; D ambiguous. This CDR3 comprises 15 residues. Per the germline V gene, CDR1 is MNHNS and CDR2 is SASEGT. With 6 bases removed from V and 3 bases from J, the gap between germline ends came to 17 bases. The CDR3 DNA reads TGTGCCAGCAGCCCCACCTCTCTACGGGAAGAGACCCAGTACTTC. Translating it yields CASSPTSLREETQYF.